This T cell receptor beta chain was documented in a study of T cells in Graves' hyperthyroidism and ophthalmopathy. Overall study findings and caveats: Prediction of ophthalmopathy progression came a median approximately 6 months pre-onset. A 13 V-J signature model discriminated ophthalmopathy versus stable hyperthyroidism.

Thyroid ultrasound, orbital computed tomography, clinical symptoms, and serum thyroxine and TRAb underpinned diagnoses. The PBMCs studied were ones that came from 10 ml fresh peripheral blood. This clonotype was seen at least ten times. Its antigen is undetermined. Amplified regions were TCR beta CDR3 sequences from RNA transcripts. The TCR CDR3 first-round RT-PCR relied on the HTBI primer set. From the multiplex PCR reads, TCRdb called clonotypes with MiXCR, one entry per CDR3 protein. Altogether about 640,000 distinct CDR3 sequences are present, roughly 15% being singletons, with the ten largest covering roughly an eighth. The specimen was blood. This clonotype originated in a woman aged 45-65 years with Graves' ophthalmopathy.

DNA of the CDR3: TGCGCCAGCAGCATACTGGATCCCTCCTACAATGAGCAGTTCTTC. Amino acid sequence: CASSILDPSYNEQFF. The chain has TRBV5-1 and TRBJ2-1; D unclear. Deletions cut 4 bases from V and 0 bases from J, with 11 bases between. CDR1 and CDR2 (germline): SGHRS, YFSETQ. The CDR3 runs 15 residues.